These T cell receptor beta chains were read from a single sample in a study of CD8 T cells in ankylosing spondylitis. TCRdb analysed the 5' RACE reads with MiXCR anew, one entry per CDR3 protein. The sample consists of about 42,000 distinct CDR3 sequences, 4% of them appearing once. The sequenced sample was blood, either unsorted or a sorted T cell fraction (not recorded which). These receptors were taken from a female donor with ankylosing spondylitis or in good health (not recorded which). Each CDR3 is given with its conserved first and last residue. D genes are given only for firm matches. Sizes are listed as how often the clone was seen (once, few, many) or a class if it is expanded.

D gene	J gene	CDR3 length	clone size	V gene	CDR3 DNA	CDR3 protein
.	TRBJ2-3	13	many	TRBV9	TGTGCCAGCAGCGTGAATGTAATAGATACGCAGTATTTT	CASSVNVIDTQYF
TRBD2	TRBJ2-2	17	many	TRBV6-1	TGTGCCAGACCGGGACTAGCGGCTCCCGCGAACACCGGGGAGCTGTTTTTT	CARPGLAAPANTGELFF
.	TRBJ1-1	13	medium-sized	TRBV9	TGTGCCAGCAGCGTAGCGGAAGGGACTGAAGCTTTCTTT	CASSVAEGTEAFF
.	TRBJ1-1	15	many	TRBV9	TGTGCCAGCAGCGTAGCTGCGGATATGAACACTGAAGCTTTCTTT	CASSVAADMNTEAFF
.	TRBJ2-3	16	many	TRBV9	TGTGCCAGCAGCGTAGGCCCGGCGGGAAGCACAGATACGCAGTATTTT	CASSVGPAGSTDTQYF
.	TRBJ2-7	14	many	TRBV9	TGTGCCAGCAGCGTAGGTGTAGGATCCTACGAGCAGTACTTC	CASSVGVGSYEQYF
TRBD1	TRBJ2-2	16	many	TRBV9	TGTGCCAGCAGCGTATACAGGGGGCAGAACACCGGGGAGCTGTTTTTT	CASSVYRGQNTGELFF
TRBD2	TRBJ2-1	16	few	TRBV9	TGTGCCAGCAGCGTCGGGACTAGCGGGGGCTACAATGAGCAGTTCTTC	CASSVGTSGGYNEQFF
.	TRBJ2-2	16	many	TRBV9	TGTGCCAGCAGCGTAACCCCCACTAGTAACACCGGGGAGCTGTTTTTT	CASSVTPTSNTGELFF
.	TRBJ2-5	15	many	TRBV9	TGTGCCAGCAGCGTAAGCGCGGGGAACGTGGAGACCCAGTACTTC	CASSVSAGNVETQYF
.	TRBJ2-2	15	many	TRBV9	TGTGCCAGCAGCCCAAGCTGGGGGCAAGGCGGGGAGCTGTTTTTT	CASSPSWGQGGELFF
.	TRBJ1-2	14	many	TRBV9	TGTGCCAGCAGCGTAGGCGGGGGCCAGTATGGCTACACCTTC	CASSVGGGQYGYTF
.	TRBJ1-1	12	many	TRBV9	TGTGCCAGCAGCTCCTTTAAAGGGGAAGCTTTCTTT	CASSSFKGEAFF
.	TRBJ1-1	15	many	TRBV7-7	TGTGCTAGCAGTTTAAAGGCAGCAGAGAACACTGAAGCTTTCTTT	CASSLKAAENTEAFF
.	TRBJ2-3	15	many	TRBV9	TGTGCCAGCAGCGTAGGTGGACTCTACACAGATACGCAGTATTTT	CASSVGGLYTDTQYF
.	TRBJ1-1	14	large	TRBV9	TGTGCCAGCAGCGTAGGACGAGGGTACACTGAAGCTTTCTTT	CASSVGRGYTEAFF
.	TRBJ2-7	15	many	TRBV9	TGTGCCAGCAGCGTAGAAGCGTTAGCTGCCTACGAGCAGTACTTC	CASSVEALAAYEQYF
.	TRBJ1-1	16	many	TRBV9	TGTGCCAGCAGCGAAAGTTACAGGGTGGGTGGCACTGAAGCTTTCTTT	CASSESYRVGGTEAFF
TRBD2	TRBJ2-5	14	many	TRBV9	TGTGCCAGCAGCACCCTAAGCGGGAGGGAGACCCAGTACTTC	CASSTLSGRETQYF
.	TRBJ1-3	15	many	TRBV9	TGTGCCAGCAGTTCTGGGAGGGGCCCTGGAAACACCATATATTTT	CASSSGRGPGNTIYF
TRBD1	TRBJ1-2	16	many	TRBV9	TGTGCCAGCAGTGGAGCCGGGACAGGGGCAGACTATGGCTACACCTTC	CASSGAGTGADYGYTF
.	TRBJ1-1	16	medium-sized	TRBV9	TGTGCCAGCGCCCCAGGGACATTCATCTCAGGCACTGAAGCTTTCTTT	CASAPGTFISGTEAFF
.	TRBJ2-5	18	many	TRBV9	TGTGCCAGCAGCGTAGCTACAGGGGGGACTACCTGGGGAGAGACCCAGTACTTC	CASSVATGGTTWGETQYF
.	TRBJ1-4	15	many	TRBV9	TGTGCCAGCAGCCCCGACCAGGGGCTGGGGGAAAAACTGTTTTTT	CASSPDQGLGEKLFF